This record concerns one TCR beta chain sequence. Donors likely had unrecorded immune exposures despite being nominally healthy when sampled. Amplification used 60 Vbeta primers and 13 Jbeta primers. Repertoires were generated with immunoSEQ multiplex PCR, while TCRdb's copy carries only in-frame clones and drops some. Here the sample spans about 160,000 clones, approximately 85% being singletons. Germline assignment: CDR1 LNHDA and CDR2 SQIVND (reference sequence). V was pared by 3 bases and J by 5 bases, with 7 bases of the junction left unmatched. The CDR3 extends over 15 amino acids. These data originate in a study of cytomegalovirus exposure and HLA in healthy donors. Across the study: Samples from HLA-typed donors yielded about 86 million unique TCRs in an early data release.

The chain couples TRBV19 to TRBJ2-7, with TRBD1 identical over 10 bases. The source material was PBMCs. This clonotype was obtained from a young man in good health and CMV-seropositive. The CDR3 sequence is CASSISGTGVNEQYF. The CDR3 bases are TGTGCCAGTAGTATTTCCGGGACAGGGGTAAACGAGCAGTACTTC.